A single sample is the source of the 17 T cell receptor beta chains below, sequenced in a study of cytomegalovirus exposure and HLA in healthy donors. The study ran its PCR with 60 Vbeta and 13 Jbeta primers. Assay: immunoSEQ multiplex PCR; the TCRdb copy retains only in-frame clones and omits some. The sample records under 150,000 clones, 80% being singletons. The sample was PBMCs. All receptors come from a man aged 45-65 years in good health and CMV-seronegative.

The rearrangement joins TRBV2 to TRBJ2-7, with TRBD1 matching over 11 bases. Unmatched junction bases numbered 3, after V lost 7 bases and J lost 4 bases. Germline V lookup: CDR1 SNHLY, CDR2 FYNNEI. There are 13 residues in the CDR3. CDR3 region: CASTGQGGYEQYF. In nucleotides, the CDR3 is TGTGCCAGCACGGGACAGGGGGGTTACGAGCAGTACTTC.

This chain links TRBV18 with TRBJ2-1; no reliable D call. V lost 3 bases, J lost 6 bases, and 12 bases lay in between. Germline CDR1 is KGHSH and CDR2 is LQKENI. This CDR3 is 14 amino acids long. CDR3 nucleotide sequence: TGTGCCAGCTCACCCGACACCGTCCTCAATGAGCAGTTCTTC. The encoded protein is CASSPDTVLNEQFF.

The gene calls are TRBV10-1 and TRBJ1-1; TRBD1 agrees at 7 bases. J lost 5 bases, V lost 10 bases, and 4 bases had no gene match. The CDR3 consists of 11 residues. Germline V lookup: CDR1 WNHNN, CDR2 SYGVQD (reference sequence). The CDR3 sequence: CAIRGQTEAFF. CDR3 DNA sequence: TGCGCCATCAGGGGACAGACTGAAGCTTTCTTT.

The CDR3 DNA sequence: TGTGCCAGTAGTATAGGACTAGGGAGTGGCTACACCTTC. Its translation is CASSIGLGSGYTF. This chain joins TRBV19 and TRBJ1-2; D gene ambiguous. Trimming removed 1 base at V and 7 bases at J, with 10 bases between. This CDR3 comprises 13 residues. CDR1 and CDR2 from the germline V gene are LNHDA and SQIVND (reference sequence).

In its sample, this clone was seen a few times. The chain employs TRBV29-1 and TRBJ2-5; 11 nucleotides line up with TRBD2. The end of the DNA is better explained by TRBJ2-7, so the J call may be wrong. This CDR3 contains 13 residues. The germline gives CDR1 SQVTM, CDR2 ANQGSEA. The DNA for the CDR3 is TGCAGCGTTACTAGCGGGGGACTCTCCGAGCAGTACTTC. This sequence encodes CSVTSGGLSEQYF.

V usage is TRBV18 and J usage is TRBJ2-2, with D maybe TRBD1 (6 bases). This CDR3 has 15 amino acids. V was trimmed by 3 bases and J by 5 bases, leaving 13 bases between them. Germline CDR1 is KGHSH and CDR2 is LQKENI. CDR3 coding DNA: TGTGCCAGCTCACCCTGGACAGAGGGGACCGGGGAGCTGTTTTTT. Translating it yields CASSPWTEGTGELFF.

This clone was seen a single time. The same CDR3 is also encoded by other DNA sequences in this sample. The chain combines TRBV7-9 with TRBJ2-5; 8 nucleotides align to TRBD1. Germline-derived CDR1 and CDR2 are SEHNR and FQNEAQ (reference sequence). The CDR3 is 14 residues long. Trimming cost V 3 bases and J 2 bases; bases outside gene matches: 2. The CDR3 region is CASSFGQGQETQYF. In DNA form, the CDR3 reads TGTGCCAGCAGCTTCGGACAGGGACAAGAGACCCAGTACTTC.

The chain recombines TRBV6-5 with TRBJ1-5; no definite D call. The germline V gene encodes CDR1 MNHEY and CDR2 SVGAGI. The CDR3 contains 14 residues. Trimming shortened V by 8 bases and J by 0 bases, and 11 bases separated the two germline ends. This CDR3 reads CASRVGHSNQPQHF. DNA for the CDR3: TGTGCCAGCCGGGTGGGTCATAGCAATCAGCCCCAGCATTTT.

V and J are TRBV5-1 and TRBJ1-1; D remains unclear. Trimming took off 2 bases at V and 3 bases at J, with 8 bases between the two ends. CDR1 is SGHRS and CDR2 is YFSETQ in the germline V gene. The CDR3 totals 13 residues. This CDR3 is CASSLTADTEAFF. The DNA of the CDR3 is TGCGCCAGCAGCTTAACAGCGGACACTGAAGCTTTCTTT.

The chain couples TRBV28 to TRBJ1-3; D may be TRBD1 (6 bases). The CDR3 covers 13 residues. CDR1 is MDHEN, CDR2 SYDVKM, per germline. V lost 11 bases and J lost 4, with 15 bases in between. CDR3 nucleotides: TGTGCCGGCCGGGGCAGGGGCGGAAACACCATATATTTT. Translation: CAGRGRGGNTIYF.

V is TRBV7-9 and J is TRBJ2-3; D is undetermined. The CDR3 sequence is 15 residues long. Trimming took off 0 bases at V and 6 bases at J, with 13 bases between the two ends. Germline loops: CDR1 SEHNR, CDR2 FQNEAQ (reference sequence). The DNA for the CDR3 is TGTGCCAGCAGCTTAGCCGGTCAACTTCGGGATACGCAGTATTTT. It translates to CASSLAGQLRDTQYF.

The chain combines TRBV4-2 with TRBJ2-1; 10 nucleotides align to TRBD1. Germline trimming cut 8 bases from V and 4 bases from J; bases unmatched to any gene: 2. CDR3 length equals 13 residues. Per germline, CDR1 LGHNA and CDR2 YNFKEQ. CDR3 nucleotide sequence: TGTGCCAGCGGGACAGGGGCTTACAATGAGCAGTTCTTC. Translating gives CASGTGAYNEQFF.

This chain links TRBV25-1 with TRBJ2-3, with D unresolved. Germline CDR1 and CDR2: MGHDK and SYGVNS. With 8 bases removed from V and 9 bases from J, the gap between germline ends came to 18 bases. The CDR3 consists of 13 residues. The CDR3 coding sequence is TGTGCCAGCTCGCCCGATCGATCCCGGACGCAGTATTTT. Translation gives CASSPDRSRTQYF.

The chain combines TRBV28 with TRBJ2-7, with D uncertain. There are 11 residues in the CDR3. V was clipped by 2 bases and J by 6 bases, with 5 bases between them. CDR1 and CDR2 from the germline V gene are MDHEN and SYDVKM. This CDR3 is CASSLQREQYF. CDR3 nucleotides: TGTGCCAGCAGTTTACAGCGCGAGCAGTACTTC. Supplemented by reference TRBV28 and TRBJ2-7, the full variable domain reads DVKVTQSSRYLVKRTGEKVFLECVQDMDHENMFWYRQDPGLGLRLIYFSYDVKMKEKGDIPEGYSVSREKKERFSLILESASTNQTSMYLCASSLQREQYFGPGTRLTVT.

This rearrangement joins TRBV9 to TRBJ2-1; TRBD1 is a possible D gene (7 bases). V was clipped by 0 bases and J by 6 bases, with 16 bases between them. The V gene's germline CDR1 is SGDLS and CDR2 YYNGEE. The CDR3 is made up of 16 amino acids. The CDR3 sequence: CASSVELAPGGNEQFF. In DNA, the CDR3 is TGTGCCAGCAGCGTAGAGCTAGCGCCAGGGGGCAATGAGCAGTTCTTC.

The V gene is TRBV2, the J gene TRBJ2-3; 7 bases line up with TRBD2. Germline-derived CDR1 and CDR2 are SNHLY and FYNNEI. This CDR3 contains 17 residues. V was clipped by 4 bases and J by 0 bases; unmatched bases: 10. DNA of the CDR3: TGTGCCAGCAGTGGCCCTCCGGGGGGAACTAGCACAGATACGCAGTATTTT. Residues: CASSGPPGGTSTDTQYF.

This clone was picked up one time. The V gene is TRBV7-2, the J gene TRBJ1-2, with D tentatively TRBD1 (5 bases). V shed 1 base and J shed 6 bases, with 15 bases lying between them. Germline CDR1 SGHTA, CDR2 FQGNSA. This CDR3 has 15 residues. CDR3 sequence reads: CASSLDPGRVDGYTF. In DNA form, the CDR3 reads TGTGCCAGCAGCTTAGATCCGGGCAGGGTCGATGGCTACACCTTC. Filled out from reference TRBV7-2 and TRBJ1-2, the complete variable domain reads GAGVSQSPSNKVTEKGKDVELRCDPISGHTALYWYRQSLGQGLEFLIYFQGNSAPDKSGLPSDRFSAERTGGSVSTLTIQRTQQEDSAVYLCASSLDPGRVDGYTFGSGTRLTVV.